The sequence of this T cell receptor (beta chain) was determined in a study of blood T cell repertoires in COVID-19. The wider study: The origin of the acute and convalescent COVID-19 samples was the United States, Italy and Spain. The cDNA or gDNA used as material had been derived from T cells, B-cell-depleted T cells, or PBMCs.

Only in-frame clones appear in the TCRdb table, and some are missing; sequencing was by immunoSEQ multiplex PCR. The table records 110,000 or so clones, approximately 85% of them present only once. Trimming at V came to 3 bases and at J to 5 bases, leaving 3 bases not matched to a gene. Germline-derived CDR1 and CDR2 are KGHSH and LQKENI. CDR3 length: 13 residues. Seattle-derived patients entered the study during active infection and were followed longitudinally. The gene calls are TRBV18 and TRBJ2-5, with TRBD1 matching over 7 bases. Material for sequencing was peripheral blood. This TCR was recovered from a woman aged 60-70 years with COVID-19, enrolled during active disease. CDR3 region: CASSPQGVETQYF. Here the CDR3 DNA reads TGTGCCAGCTCACCTCAGGGGGTGGAGACCCAGTACTTC.